The 3 T cell receptor beta chains below come from one sample, sequenced in a study of PD-1 blockade in classical Hodgkin lymphoma. Sample time point: cycle 4 day 1 (C4D1), after 6 weeks of nivolumab. Every patient was affected by relapse after autologous stem cell transplantation, while exposure to brentuximab vedotin was not uniform. Some clones are missing from TCRdb's copy, which holds only in-frame ones; the method was immunoSEQ multiplex PCR. The sample yields about 60,000 clones, about 89% seen once. This specimen consisted of peripheral blood mononuclear cells (PBMCs), obtained before the fourth cycle of nivolumab. These receptors came from a human donor with classical Hodgkin lymphoma.

The chain uses TRBV29-1 and TRBJ2-7; D tentatively reads TRBD1 or TRBD2 (5 bases each). The ends were cut back, 3 bases at V and 0 bases at J, with 21 bases in the middle. The CDR3 is 17 residues long. Germline CDR1 SQVTM, CDR2 ANQGSEA. In nucleotides, the CDR3 is TGCAGCGTTGAGGTGTATCAAGGGACCACCACCTCCTACGAGCAGTACTTC. Translating gives CSVEVYQGTTTSYEQYF.

The rearrangement links TRBV4-1 to TRBJ2-3; 16 bases agree with TRBD2. The J segment lost 0 bases and the V segment lost 0 bases, leaving 6 bases of the junction unmatched. The CDR3 contains 20 residues. The germline V gene encodes CDR1 MGHRA and CDR2 YSYEKL. This CDR3 is CASSQDGTSGGALSTDTQYF. In nucleotides, the CDR3 is TGCGCCAGCAGCCAAGATGGGACTAGCGGGGGGGCGCTAAGCACAGATACGCAGTATTTT.

The genes are TRBV11-2 and TRBJ2-5; unclear D gene. CDR3 length: 17 residues. V lost 3 bases and J lost 7, with 24 bases in between. Germline values: CDR1 SGHAT, CDR2 FQNNGV. CDR3 DNA: TGTGCCAGCAGCTTCCACGACCGCAACAAGCCCCCCGGGACCCAGTACTTC. Residues: CASSFHDRNKPPGTQYF.